These 14 T cell receptor beta chains originate from one sample sequenced in a study of radiation and T cells in renal cell carcinoma. TCRdb's table, derived via immunoSEQ multiplex PCR, lists solely in-frame clones and lacks some. Seen here are about 83,000 clones, over 80% observed once, and the top ten hold over 2%. Time point of the sample: blood 4 weeks post-SBRT, at nephrectomy. Treatment noted: 15 Gy SBRT to primary tumor, nephrectomy 4 weeks later. The sample here was blood, taken from a patient whose treatment included radiotherapy and nephrectomy. Receptors originate from a woman aged 60-70 years with renal cell carcinoma.

The chain joins TRBV6-5 to TRBJ2-2; D gene ambiguous. Germline CDR1 and CDR2: MNHEY and SVGAGI. The CDR3 runs to 12 residues. Trimming pared 6 bases from V and 7 bases from J, leaving 9 bases between. The CDR3 DNA reads TGTGCCAGCAGCCGTGAAGGCGGGGAGCTGTTTTTT. This encodes CASSREGGELFF.

The count of this clone is one. The chain links TRBV6-5 to TRBJ2-7; 10 nucleotides agree with TRBD1. The V segment lost 5 bases and the J segment 3 bases; nucleotides outside the gene matches: 4. Germline lookup yields CDR1 MNHEY and CDR2 SVGAGI. This CDR3 region has 14 residues. The CDR3 is CASSEGQGSYEQYF. Written as DNA, the CDR3 is TGTGCCAGCAGTGAGGGACAGGGGAGCTACGAGCAGTACTTC.

This clone was counted a few times. The chain recombines TRBV19 with TRBJ1-5; 10 bases are a match to TRBD1. Germline assignment: CDR1 LNHDA and CDR2 SQIVND (reference sequence). V lost 5 bases and J lost 2; bases outside the gene matches: 0. CDR3 length: 14 amino acids. In DNA, the CDR3 is TGTGCCAGTAGTGGGACAGGGGGCAATCAGCCCCAGCATTTT. This sequence encodes CASSGTGGNQPQHF.

This clone came up a few times. The V gene is TRBV19, the J gene TRBJ1-1; D is undetermined. V lost 5 bases and J 2 bases, leaving 9 bases between the germline ends. The CDR3 sequence is 13 residues long. The germline CDR1 and CDR2 sequences are LNHDA and SQIVND (reference sequence). The CDR3 DNA reads TGTGCCAGTAGTGGTCAGAGAAACACTGAAGCTTTCTTT. Translated, it gives CASSGQRNTEAFF.

The rearrangement joins TRBV5-4 to TRBJ1-1, with 7 bases identical to TRBD1. This CDR3 region has 15 residues. V shed 2 bases and J 4 bases; nucleotides not matched to a gene: 8. Germline V CDR1 and CDR2: SGHNT, YYREEE (reference sequence). The CDR3 protein is CASSFDGGQRTEAFF. In DNA form, the CDR3 reads TGTGCCAGCAGCTTTGATGGGGGACAGCGCACTGAAGCTTTCTTT.

This CDR3 is CASSLFVGQAITDTQYF. As DNA, the CDR3 is TGTGCCAGCAGTTTATTCGTGGGACAGGCGATCACAGATACGCAGTATTTT. The gene calls are TRBV27 and TRBJ2-3, with TRBD1 matching over 8 bases. V was pared by 1 base and J by 2 bases, with 8 bases of the junction left unmatched. This CDR3 is built from 17 residues. Germline CDR1 MNHEY, CDR2 SMNVEV (reference sequence).

This rearrangement joins TRBV9 to TRBJ1-2; no firm D call. The CDR3 spans 16 residues. Germline V gene data show CDR1 as SGDLS and CDR2 as YYNGEE. V was cut by 4 bases and J by 1 base, with 17 bases left in between. The CDR3, as DNA: TGTGCCAGCAGCCCGATCACCTTACTAAATAACTATGGCTACACCTTC. It specifies CASSPITLLNNYGYTF.

This CDR3 is CASSAREQYF. CDR3 DNA sequence: TGTGCCAGCAGTGCGCGCGAGCAGTACTTC. The rearrangement joins TRBV2 to TRBJ2-5; D ambiguous. The DNA end is more similar to TRBJ2-7, so the J call may be wrong. Looked up from germline, CDR1 is SNHLY and CDR2 is FYNNEI. The CDR3 sequence is 10 residues long.

The chain combines TRBV19 with TRBJ1-5; 9 positions match TRBD1. Germline V gene lookup returns CDR1 LNHDA and CDR2 SQIVND (reference sequence). V shed 3 bases, J shed 4 bases, and the junction held 4 bases outside the gene matches. The CDR3 loop spans 15 amino acids. This CDR3 reads CASSMRTGVNQPQHF. CDR3 DNA sequence: TGTGCCAGTAGTATGAGGACAGGGGTAAATCAGCCCCAGCATTTT. The full variable domain, with the rest looked up from reference TRBV19 and TRBJ1-5, is DGGITQSPKYLFRKEGQNVTLSCEQNLNHDAMYWYRQDPGQGLRLIYYSQIVNDFQKGDIAEGYSVSREKKESFPLTVTSAQKNPTAFYLCASSMRTGVNQPQHFGDGTRLSIL.

The V gene is TRBV30, the J gene TRBJ1-5; D remains ambiguous. Germline V gene lookup returns CDR1 GTSNPN and CDR2 SVGIG (reference sequence). The V gene lost 0 bases and the J gene lost 3 bases, with 6 bases spanning the gap. The CDR3 is made up of 13 amino acids. The CDR3 loop is CAWSVRDNQPQHF. CDR3 in DNA: TGTGCCTGGAGTGTACGGGACAATCAGCCCCAGCATTTT.

The table lists this clone with a few counts. DNA of the CDR3: TGTGCCAGCAGCCAAGAAGGCAGGGGTACTTCCTACGAGCAGTACTTC. Protein sequence: CASSQEGRGTSYEQYF. The chain joins TRBV4-2 to TRBJ2-7; tentatively, D is TRBD1 (6 bases). Per germline, CDR1 LGHNA and CDR2 YNFKEQ. This CDR3 is built from 16 residues. Trimming shortened V by 0 bases and J by 1 base, and 13 bases separated the two germline ends.

This clone appeared a few times. The rearrangement joins TRBV28 to TRBJ2-5; 8 positions agree with TRBD2. Trimming at V came to 11 bases and at J to 2 bases, leaving 10 bases not matched to a gene. Germline V gives CDR1 MDHEN, CDR2 SYDVKM. The CDR3 is 14 amino acids. CDR3 sequence (DNA): TGTGCCTGCCGTGGGACTAGAGGGCAAGAGACCCAGTACTTC. It translates to CACRGTRGQETQYF.

Here the CDR3 reads CASSFGLDTDTQYF. CDR3 sequence (DNA): TGCGCCAGCAGCTTTGGGCTGGACACAGATACGCAGTATTTT. The V and J genes are TRBV5-1 and TRBJ2-3; D is uncertain. V shed 2 bases and J shed 2 bases, with 9 bases lying between them. The CDR3 is 14 residues long. The germline V gene has CDR1 SGHRS and CDR2 YFSETQ.

In this sample, this clone turned up once. The V and J genes are TRBV7-9 and TRBJ1-2, with D uncertain. V was shortened by 5 bases and J by 3 bases, with 7 bases between the two germline ends. Germline V CDR1 and CDR2: SEHNR, FQNEAQ (reference sequence). This CDR3 is built from 12 residues. For the CDR3, the DNA is TGTGCCAGCAGCAACCGGGACTATGGCTACACCTTC. Encoded protein: CASSNRDYGYTF.